One sample yielded the 32 T cell receptor beta chains listed below, sequenced in a study of blood T cell repertoires in COVID-19 (dated by TCRdb to between 2020 and 2021). Library generation was performed with the immunoSEQ multiplex PCR assay. TCRdb took over this immuneACCESS table, retaining in-frame rearrangements with V and J assigned. Such tables are incomplete; in checked studies, under half of the missing clones stem from an unresolved V gene, and the remainder is unexplained. In all, the sample holds some 80,000 clones, and roughly 85% of those were seen once. The top ten clonotypes cover around a tenth of the sample. Sequencing used peripheral blood. These TCRs come from a man aged 45-65 years with COVID-19, enrolled during active disease.

The count of this clone is one. The chain uses TRBV10-3 and TRBJ2-1; the D gene is possibly TRBD2 (6 bases). The CDR3 length is 13 residues. Trimming took 11 bases from V and 6 from J, leaving 17 bases between them. Germline V lookup: CDR1 ENHRY, CDR2 SYGVKD. CDR3 protein: CAVTGREANEQFF. For the CDR3, the DNA is TGTGCCGTAACAGGTAGGGAGGCCAATGAGCAGTTCTTC.

This clone turned up a few times. V and J are TRBV20-1 and TRBJ2-7, with 8 bases matching TRBD2. J lost 6 bases, V lost 3 bases, and 13 bases had no gene match. Germline lookup yields CDR1 DFQATT and CDR2 SNEGSKA (reference sequence). The CDR3 has 15 amino acids. The CDR3 sequence: CSASLLSGNSREQYF. The CDR3 DNA sequence: TGCAGTGCTAGTCTACTTAGCGGGAATTCCCGCGAGCAGTACTTC.

This rearrangement joins TRBV10-3 to TRBJ1-3; the D is unclear. CDR1 is ENHRY and CDR2 is SYGVKD in the germline V gene. Trimming took off 11 bases at V and 3 bases at J, with 8 bases between the two ends. The length of the CDR3 is 11 residues. CDR3 DNA sequence: TGTGCCGCGGCCTTTGGAAACACCATATATTTT. This gives the protein CAAAFGNTIYF.

The CDR3 sequence: CASSALAGDDTGELFF. The CDR3 DNA reads TGCGCCAGCAGTGCTCTAGCGGGAGACGACACCGGGGAGCTGTTTTTT. The chain couples TRBV5-1 to TRBJ2-2; 10 bases line up with TRBD2. This CDR3 spans 16 amino acids. The V and J ends lost 5 bases and 3 bases, in that order; junction bases with no gene match: 7. Germline CDR1 SGHRS, CDR2 YFSETQ.

The chain links TRBV5-1 to TRBJ2-1, with 8 positions matching TRBD2. The CDR3 length is 15 residues. The junction had 8 bases not matched to a gene; V was cut back by 4 bases and J by 5 bases. In germline, CDR1 is SGHRS, CDR2 YFSETQ. CDR3 protein: CASSLREGLNNEQFF. DNA for the CDR3: TGCGCCAGCAGCCTCCGGGAGGGCCTCAACAATGAGCAGTTCTTC.

The gene calls are TRBV11-2 and TRBJ2-5; no definite D call. There are 13 residues in the CDR3. Looked up from germline, CDR1 is SGHAT and CDR2 is FQNNGV. The V end lost 0 bases, the J end lost 1 base, and 3 bases lay between the germline ends. CDR3 sequence (DNA): TGTGCCAGCAGCTTAGACAGCCAAGAGACCCAGTACTTC. Amino acid sequence: CASSLDSQETQYF.

This chain joins TRBV7-2 and TRBJ1-1, with 8 bases aligning to TRBD1. There are 17 residues in the CDR3. V dropped 5 bases and J dropped 4; count of bases not matched to a gene: 15. CDR1 is SGHTA, CDR2 FQGNSA, per germline. CDR3 DNA: TGTGCCAGCAGCGTAGACCGGGACAGGTGGCCGTCCACTGAAGCTTTCTTT. Protein sequence: CASSVDRDRWPSTEAFF. The whole variable domain, filled in from reference TRBV7-2 and TRBJ1-1, reads GAGVSQSPSNKVTEKGKDVELRCDPISGHTALYWYRQSLGQGLEFLIYFQGNSAPDKSGLPSDRFSAERTGGSVSTLTIQRTQQEDSAVYLCASSVDRDRWPSTEAFFGQGTRLTVV.

This clone was found a few times. The genes are TRBV5-6 and TRBJ2-2; 13 bases align to TRBD2. After removal of 8 bases from V and 5 bases from J, the junction contained 0 bases not matched to a gene. The CDR3 contains 13 residues. Per germline, CDR1 SGHDT and CDR2 YYEEEE. CDR3 sequence reads: CARTSGRTGELFF. CDR3 DNA: TGTGCCAGGACTAGCGGGAGGACCGGGGAGCTGTTTTTT. Supplemented by reference TRBV5-6 and TRBJ2-2, the full variable domain reads DAGVTQSPTHLIKTRGQQVTLRCSPKSGHDTVSWYQQALGQGPQFIFQYYEEEERQRGNFPDRFSGHQFPNYSSELNVNALLLGDSALYLCARTSGRTGELFFGEGSRLTVL.

The chain carries TRBV6-5 and TRBJ2-7, with 7 nucleotides matching TRBD2. Germline loops: CDR1 MNHEY, CDR2 SVGAGI. With V trimmed by 5 bases and J by 0 bases, 1 base remained unmatched. The CDR3 is 13 residues long. CDR3 loop: CASSPGGSYEQYF. CDR3 nucleotides: TGTGCCAGCAGTCCGGGGGGCTCCTACGAGCAGTACTTC.

This clone has only one observation. The chain uses TRBV6-2 or TRBV6-3 and TRBJ2-5; D is undetermined. The V and J ends lost 6 bases and 3 bases respectively, with 5 bases between them. The germline V gene encodes CDR1 MNHEY and CDR2 SVGEGT. The CDR3 is made up of 11 amino acids. The CDR3 protein is CASSLKETQYF. The DNA of the CDR3 is TGTGCCAGCAGCCTCAAAGAGACCCAGTACTTC.

V is TRBV9 and J is TRBJ2-5, with D maybe TRBD2 (5 bases). With 0 bases removed from V and 2 bases from J, the gap between germline ends came to 11 bases. Germline-derived CDR1 and CDR2 are SGDLS and YYNGEE. This CDR3 has 15 residues. The CDR3 loop is CASSVDPSRQETQYF. CDR3 in DNA: TGTGCCAGCAGCGTAGATCCTAGCAGACAAGAGACCCAGTACTTC.

The rearrangement links TRBV4-3 to TRBJ2-7, with D unclear. CDR1 is LGHNA and CDR2 is YSLEER in the germline V gene. Trimming cost V 0 bases and J 3 bases, with 12 bases left between them. The CDR3 consists of 15 residues. CDR3 sequence reads: CASSQERHSYYEQYF. In nucleotides, the CDR3 is TGCGCCAGCAGCCAAGAACGACACTCGTACTACGAGCAGTACTTC.

The gene calls are TRBV9 and TRBJ1-5; a weak D match, TRBD1 (6 bases). The ends were cut back, 3 bases at V and 1 base at J, with 11 bases in the middle. The CDR3 runs 15 residues. CDR1 and CDR2 from the germline V gene are SGDLS and YYNGEE. CDR3: CASSATGTSNQPQHF. The CDR3 DNA follows: TGTGCCAGCAGCGCTACAGGGACCAGCAATCAGCCCCAGCATTTT. The full variable domain, completed using reference TRBV9 and TRBJ1-5, is DSGVTQTPKHLITATGQRVTLRCSPRSGDLSVYWYQQSLDQGLQFLIQYYNGEERAKGNILERFSAQQFPDLHSELNLSSLELGDSALYFCASSATGTSNQPQHFGDGTRLSIL.

The V gene is TRBV27, the J gene TRBJ2-7; 7 bases match TRBD1. This CDR3 is built from 13 residues. Trimming cost V 6 bases and J 7 bases; bases outside gene matches: 9. The germline V gene encodes CDR1 MNHEY and CDR2 SMNVEV (reference sequence). CDR3 amino acids: CASRDQGVGEQYF. In DNA, the CDR3 is TGTGCCAGCAGGGACCAGGGGGTAGGGGAGCAGTACTTC.

V gene TRBV30 combines with J gene TRBJ2-7; a possible D gene is TRBD2 (6 bases). Germline-derived CDR1 and CDR2 are GTSNPN and SVGIG (reference sequence). Trimming took off 4 bases at V and 6 bases at J, with 19 bases between the two ends. The CDR3 is made up of 14 amino acids. The CDR3 sequence: CAWNPGLGTAEQYF. The DNA of the CDR3 is TGTGCCTGGAACCCGGGACTTGGCACGGCCGAGCAGTACTTC.

The chain combines TRBV15 with TRBJ1-5; D is undetermined. Germline V CDR1 and CDR2: LNHNV, YYDKDF (reference sequence). The CDR3 length is 13 residues. Trimming took 9 bases from V and 1 from J, leaving 10 bases between them. CDR3 protein: CATGEGSNQPQHF. In DNA form, the CDR3 reads TGTGCCACAGGTGAGGGCAGCAATCAGCCCCAGCATTTT. Variable domain in full (rest from reference TRBV15 and TRBJ1-5): DAMVIQNPRYQVTQFGKPVTLSCSQTLNHNVMYWYQQKSSQAPKLLFHYYDKDFNNEADTPDNFQSRRPNTSFCFLDIRSPGLGDTAMYLCATGEGSNQPQHFGDGTRLSIL.

The chain has TRBV12-3 or TRBV12-4 and TRBJ1-5; no reliable D call. V was shortened by 6 bases and J by 0 bases, with 6 bases between the two germline ends. The CDR3 has 13 residues. In nucleotides, the CDR3 is TGTGCCAGCAGCCGGGATAGCAATCAGCCCCAGCATTTT. Encoded protein: CASSRDSNQPQHF.

This chain joins TRBV18 and TRBJ2-1; perhaps TRBD2 as D (5 bases). V shed 4 bases and J shed 11 bases, with 21 bases lying between them. Germline V CDR1 and CDR2: KGHSH, LQKENI. This CDR3 comprises 15 residues. The CDR3 coding sequence is TGTGCCAGCTCACTGGGTCGGCTTCTAGCACCGAAGCAGTTCTTC. The encoded protein is CASSLGRLLAPKQFF.

This clone is a singleton in its sample. The chain carries TRBV6-6 and TRBJ1-1; no reliable D call. V dropped 7 bases and J dropped 0 bases, with 18 bases sitting between them. This CDR3 has 16 amino acids. Germline CDR1 reads MNHNY; CDR2 reads SVGAGI (reference sequence). CDR3 in DNA: TGTGCCAGCACCCCGAGGGTGCGCGGCGTGAACACTGAAGCTTTCTTT. Encoded protein: CASTPRVRGVNTEAFF.

This chain joins TRBV30 and TRBJ2-7; TRBD2 aligns across 13 bases. The trim removed 4 bases at V and 3 bases at J, leaving 9 bases unmatched. The CDR3 extends over 16 amino acids. Germline CDR1 GTSNPN, CDR2 SVGIG (reference sequence). The CDR3: CAWNSLAGGPYYEQYF. DNA for the CDR3: TGTGCCTGGAACTCACTAGCGGGAGGGCCGTACTACGAGCAGTACTTC.

Only one count was recorded for this clone. The chain links TRBV28 to TRBJ1-2, with D perhaps matching TRBD1 (6 bases). CDR3 size: 14 residues. V lost 4 bases to trimming and J lost 6 bases, with 15 bases between them. Germline V CDR1 and CDR2: MDHEN, SYDVKM. In nucleotides, the CDR3 is TGTGCCAGCAGTTGGGACGCAACAGGGAATGGCTACACCTTC. Translation: CASSWDATGNGYTF.

This chain joins TRBV5-1 and TRBJ2-7; TRBD1 matches 9 bases. Looked up from germline, CDR1 is SGHRS and CDR2 is YFSETQ. The trim removed 3 bases at V and 5 bases at J, leaving 6 bases unmatched. This CDR3 region has 14 residues. CDR3 protein: CASSSDRGSDEQYF. CDR3 in DNA: TGCGCCAGCAGCTCTGACAGGGGGAGCGACGAGCAGTACTTC.

This clone was seen repeatedly, ten times or more. The gene calls are TRBV6-5 and TRBJ2-7, with TRBD1 matching over 8 bases. The CDR3 is 15 amino acids. The germline V gene has CDR1 MNHEY and CDR2 SVGAGI. V gave up 6 bases and J gave up 1 base; unmatched junction bases: 8. The CDR3 region is CASRSPGQVSYEQYF. The CDR3 region has the DNA TGTGCCAGCAGATCTCCGGGACAGGTTTCCTACGAGCAGTACTTC.

The chain couples TRBV13 to TRBJ1-1; D may be TRBD1 (6 bases). The germline CDR1 and CDR2 sequences are PRHDT and FYEKMQ (reference sequence). The CDR3 extends over 13 amino acids. Trimming took off 4 bases at V and 1 base at J, with 7 bases between the two ends. The CDR3 sequence: CASSSQGNTEAFF. DNA of the CDR3: TGTGCCAGCAGCTCACAGGGGAACACTGAAGCTTTCTTT.

This chain uses TRBV6-5 with TRBJ1-6; D is perhaps TRBD1 (5 bases). The CDR3 runs 14 residues. Germline assignment: CDR1 MNHEY and CDR2 SVGAGI. V lost 6 bases, J lost 10 bases, and 16 bases lay in between. CDR3 in amino acids: CASRAGAKGSPLHF. CDR3 nucleotide sequence: TGTGCCAGCAGGGCTGGGGCTAAGGGCTCACCCCTCCACTTT.

The V call is TRBV10-3, the J call TRBJ1-1; no definite D call. This CDR3 comprises 13 residues. V lost 7 bases and J lost 5, with 14 bases in between. Germline CDR1 and CDR2: ENHRY and SYGVKD. In DNA, the CDR3 is TGTGCCATCAAGAGAGGGTGGGAGACTGAAGCTTTCTTT. Its protein is CAIKRGWETEAFF.

V gene TRBV29-1 combines with J gene TRBJ2-3; D perhaps matches TRBD2 (5 bases). V shed 7 bases and J shed 11 bases, with 22 bases lying between them. Germline CDR1 and CDR2: SQVTM and ANQGSEA. The CDR3 runs 13 residues. CDR3 loop: CSENPLTGLGQYF. The DNA for the CDR3 is TGCAGCGAAAATCCACTGACGGGATTGGGGCAGTATTTT.

This clone appeared once. V is TRBV20-1 and J is TRBJ2-5, with D possibly TRBD2 on 5 matching bases. Germline values: CDR1 DFQATT, CDR2 SNEGSKA (reference sequence). The CDR3 sequence is 14 residues long. V dropped 3 bases and J dropped 4 bases, with 15 bases sitting between them. The CDR3 nucleotides are TGCAGTGCTAGTAGAGATGGTCGGGGAGAGACCCAGTACTTC. Protein: CSASRDGRGETQYF.

The V and J genes are TRBV28 and TRBJ1-1; D is unclear. V lost 2 bases and J 1 base, leaving 8 bases between the germline ends. CDR1 is MDHEN and CDR2 is SYDVKM in the germline V gene. The CDR3 contains 14 residues. CDR3 residues: CASSLVSGNTEAFF. CDR3 DNA: TGTGCCAGCAGTTTAGTAAGCGGGAACACTGAAGCTTTCTTT.

The chain carries TRBV11-1 and TRBJ1-5, with D unresolved. This CDR3 comprises 13 residues. Germline CDR1 reads SGHAT; CDR2 reads FQDESV (reference sequence). Between the trimmed V and J ends, which lost 3 bases and 3 bases, there was a span of 6 bases. CDR3 coding DNA: TGTGCCAGCAGCTTGTCGTACAATCAGCCCCAGCATTTT. It encodes CASSLSYNQPQHF.

The chain joins TRBV28 to TRBJ1-2, with 8 positions matching TRBD1. The CDR3 has 15 amino acids. Germline CDR1 reads MDHEN; CDR2 reads SYDVKM. V shed 5 bases and J 4 bases; nucleotides not matched to a gene: 9. The CDR3 region is CASSRDRGLSYGYTF. CDR3 DNA: TGTGCCAGCAGTCGCGACAGGGGACTGTCCTATGGCTACACCTTC.

The chain couples TRBV6-5 to TRBJ2-4; D is uncertain. Germline V gene data show CDR1 as MNHEY and CDR2 as SVGAGI. This CDR3 contains 13 residues. The germline V and J ends were trimmed by 6 bases and 0 bases, with 6 bases remaining between them. The CDR3 nucleotides are TGTGCCAGCAGGAACAGAGCCAAAAACATTCAGTACTTC. This codes for CASRNRAKNIQYF.